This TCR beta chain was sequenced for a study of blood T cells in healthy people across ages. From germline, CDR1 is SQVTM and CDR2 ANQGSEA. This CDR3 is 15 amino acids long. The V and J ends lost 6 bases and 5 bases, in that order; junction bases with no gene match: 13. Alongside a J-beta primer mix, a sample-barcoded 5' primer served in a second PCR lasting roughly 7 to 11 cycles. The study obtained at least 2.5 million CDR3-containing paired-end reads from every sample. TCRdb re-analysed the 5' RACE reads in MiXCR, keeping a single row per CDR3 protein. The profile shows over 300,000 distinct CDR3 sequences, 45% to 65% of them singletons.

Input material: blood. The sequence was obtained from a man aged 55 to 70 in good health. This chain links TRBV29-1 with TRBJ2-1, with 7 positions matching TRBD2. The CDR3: CSVEPVTSRHNEQFF. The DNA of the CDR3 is TGCAGCGTCGAACCTGTGACTAGCAGACACAATGAGCAGTTCTTC.